These 25 T cell receptor beta chains share one sample of origin, sequenced in a study of T cell responses to AZD1222 COVID-19 vaccine. Generated by immunoSEQ multiplex PCR, the TCRdb table keeps only in-frame clones and is missing some. The data contain under 150,000 clones, approximately 92% of them singletons. Sequences were derived from peripheral blood, sampled on day 0 of AZD1222 vaccination. Receptors were obtained from an adult in good health.

The rearrangement joins TRBV12-3 or TRBV12-4 to TRBJ2-1, with no clear D. V lost 2 bases and J 3 bases, leaving 5 bases between the germline ends. This CDR3 has 13 residues. The CDR3 reads CASSLQVYNEQFF. The CDR3 DNA is TGTGCCAGCAGTTTACAGGTCTACAATGAGCAGTTCTTC.

The chain is built from TRBV29-1 and TRBJ2-4, with 8 nucleotides matching TRBD2. Germline-derived CDR1 and CDR2 are SQVTM and ANQGSEA. Trimming at V came to 2 bases and at J to 1 base, leaving 10 bases not matched to a gene. The CDR3 length is 17 residues. The CDR3 coding sequence is TGCAGCGTTGAAAGCGGGAGTGGATTGAAGGCCAAAAACATTCAGTACTTC. Protein sequence: CSVESGSGLKAKNIQYF.

This chain uses TRBV7-9 with TRBJ2-1, with TRBD1 matching over 9 bases. The CDR3 runs to 17 residues. From germline, CDR1 is SEHNR and CDR2 FQNEAQ (reference sequence). Trimming at V came to 4 bases and at J to 6 bases, leaving 13 bases not matched to a gene. The DNA for the CDR3 is TGTGCCAGCAGCTCGACCGGGACAGGGAGGGAAGTCAATGAGCAGTTCTTC. Its protein is CASSSTGTGREVNEQFF. Filled out from reference TRBV7-9 and TRBJ2-1, the complete variable domain reads DTGVSQNPRHKITKRGQNVTFRCDPISEHNRLYWYRQTLGQGPEFLTYFQNEAQLEKSRLLSDRFSAERPKGSFSTLEIQRTEQGDSAMYLCASSSTGTGREVNEQFFGPGTRLTVL.

The sample holds one count of this clone. The chain couples TRBV28 to TRBJ1-1; tentative D call: TRBD1 (5 bases). CDR1 and CDR2 from the germline V gene are MDHEN and SYDVKM. The CDR3 is 12 residues long. V shed 9 bases and J shed 7 bases, with 15 bases lying between them. CDR3 sequence reads: CASEGLQVEAFF. CDR3 DNA: TGTGCCAGTGAAGGGTTACAGGTTGAAGCTTTCTTT.

The rearrangement uses TRBV3-1 (or the pseudogene TRBV3-2) and TRBJ1-1; 8 bases map to TRBD1. The J segment lost 5 bases and the V segment lost 1 base, leaving 6 bases of the junction unmatched. This CDR3 contains 15 residues. CDR1 LGHDT and CDR2 YNNKEL come from the germline V gene (reference sequence). The CDR3 nucleotides read TGTGCCAGCAGCCAAGTCAGGACAGGGAGGACTGAAGCTTTCTTT. This codes for CASSQVRTGRTEAFF.

The V call is TRBV19, the J call TRBJ1-1; no definite D call. V lost 6 bases and J lost 1, with 6 bases in between. This CDR3 has 12 amino acids. Germline V gene data show CDR1 as LNHDA and CDR2 as SQIVND (reference sequence). CDR3 amino acids: CASRRQNTEAFF. The DNA of the CDR3 is TGTGCCAGTAGAAGACAGAACACTGAAGCTTTCTTT.

The rearrangement links TRBV7-8 to TRBJ2-7; 9 positions agree with TRBD2. The CDR3 extends over 14 amino acids. Germline assignment: CDR1 SGHVS and CDR2 FQNEAQ. V shed 5 bases, J shed 5 bases, and the junction held 7 bases outside the gene matches. The CDR3 nucleotides are TGTGCCAGCAGCGGGGGACTAGCTAGCGACGAGCAGTACTTC. This codes for CASSGGLASDEQYF.

Comment on this clone: Other DNA sequences in the sample encode the same CDR3. This rearrangement joins TRBV19 to TRBJ1-2, with no clear D. V was cut by 6 bases and J by 2 bases, with 7 bases left in between. This CDR3 comprises 12 residues. Per the germline V gene, CDR1 is LNHDA and CDR2 is SQIVND (reference sequence). The DNA of the CDR3 is TGTGCCAGTAGGCGGTCGAACTATGGCTACACCTTC. It encodes CASRRSNYGYTF. The full variable domain, rest sourced from reference TRBV19 and TRBJ1-2, is DGGITQSPKYLFRKEGQNVTLSCEQNLNHDAMYWYRQDPGQGLRLIYYSQIVNDFQKGDIAEGYSVSREKKESFPLTVTSAQKNPTAFYLCASRRSNYGYTFGSGTRLTVV.

The V and J genes are TRBV28 and TRBJ1-2, with TRBD1 matching over 9 bases. The CDR3 is 15 amino acids. Germline V gene sequence: CDR1 MDHEN, CDR2 SYDVKM. V was pared by 5 bases and J by 4 bases, with 8 bases of the junction left unmatched. CDR3 in amino acids: CASSAGTGSRYGYTF. The CDR3 DNA sequence: TGTGCCAGCAGTGCCGGGACAGGGTCGCGCTATGGCTACACCTTC.

The chain joins TRBV18 to TRBJ2-2; 10 positions match TRBD1. With V trimmed by 3 bases and J by 10 bases, 11 bases remained unmatched. This CDR3 is built from 16 residues. CDR1 and CDR2 (germline): KGHSH, LQKENI. The CDR3 region is CASSPDRGLRSVELFF. The CDR3 nucleotides read TGTGCCAGCTCACCCGACAGGGGGCTTCGATCCGTGGAGCTGTTTTTT. Filled out from reference TRBV18 and TRBJ2-2, the complete variable domain reads NAGVMQNPRHLVRRRGQEARLRCSPMKGHSHVYWYRQLPEEGLKFMVYLQKENIIDESGMPKERFSAEFPKEGPSILRIQQVVRGDSAAYFCASSPDRGLRSVELFFGEGSRLTVL.

A remark on this clone: Distinct nucleotide sequences in the sample also encode this CDR3. The V gene is TRBV27, the J gene TRBJ2-7; 7 nucleotides align to TRBD2. The CDR3 totals 15 residues. V dropped 0 bases and J dropped 2; count of bases not matched to a gene: 4. Germline CDR1 is MNHEY and CDR2 is SMNVEV (reference sequence). DNA for the CDR3: TGTGCCAGCAGTTTATCACCGGGGACTACCTACGAGCAGTACTTC. Protein product: CASSLSPGTTYEQYF.

The chain has TRBV27 and TRBJ1-4; TRBD1 matches at 9 bases. Germline CDR1 is MNHEY and CDR2 is SMNVEV (reference sequence). V was clipped by 2 bases and J by 4 bases; unmatched bases: 5. The CDR3 is 16 residues long. The DNA for the CDR3 is TGTGCCAGCAGTTTACACGGACAGGGGAATAATGAAAAACTGTTTTTT. It specifies CASSLHGQGNNEKLFF.

This chain uses TRBV18 with TRBJ1-1, with 8 nucleotides matching TRBD1. CDR1 KGHSH and CDR2 LQKENI come from the germline V gene. Unmatched junction bases numbered 13, after V lost 3 bases and J lost 4 bases. This CDR3 region has 17 residues. The CDR3, as DNA: TGTGCCAGCTCACCTCAGGGGGCGCGGGGCGTGGGCACTGAAGCTTTCTTT. It encodes CASSPQGARGVGTEAFF.

This rearrangement joins TRBV7-2 to TRBJ1-5, with TRBD1 matching over 7 bases. Germline CDR1 is SGHTA and CDR2 is FQGNSA. V lost 1 base, J lost 3 bases, and 3 bases stayed unmatched. The CDR3 spans 15 residues. The CDR3 DNA is TGTGCCAGCAGCTTAGTGACAGGGTCCAATCAGCCCCAGCATTTT. Protein product: CASSLVTGSNQPQHF.

The genes are TRBV3-1 (or the pseudogene TRBV3-2) and TRBJ2-1, with D tentatively TRBD2 (7 bases). V was trimmed by 6 bases and J by 4 bases, leaving 16 bases between them. The CDR3 has 15 amino acids. Germline assignment: CDR1 LGHDT and CDR2 YNNKEL (reference sequence). This chain's CDR3 is CASSTSGGGYNEQFF. As DNA, the CDR3 is TGTGCCAGCAGTACCTCGGGGGGCGGTTACAATGAGCAGTTCTTC.

V usage is TRBV10-2 and J usage is TRBJ1-4; 11 nucleotides line up with TRBD1. Germline-derived CDR1 and CDR2 are WSHSY and SAAADI. The CDR3 is made up of 17 amino acids. With V trimmed by 10 bases and J by 2 bases, 12 bases remained unmatched. CDR3 sequence reads: CATMSGQGAVTNEKLFF. The CDR3 DNA sequence: TGCGCCACTATGTCAGGACAGGGGGCTGTGACTAATGAAAAACTGTTTTTT.

The CDR3 loop reads CSVEIGTTLTGELFF. The CDR3 DNA sequence: TGCAGCGTTGAAATTGGGACAACTCTTACCGGGGAGCTGTTTTTT. The chain joins TRBV29-1 to TRBJ2-2; tentatively, D is TRBD1 (6 bases). This CDR3 comprises 15 residues. Germline V CDR1 and CDR2: SQVTM, ANQGSEA. V shed 2 bases and J shed 5 bases, with 15 bases lying between them.

The chain employs TRBV14 and TRBJ1-3, with D unresolved. Germline assignment: CDR1 SGHDN and CDR2 FVKESK. The CDR3 loop spans 11 amino acids. Between the trimmed V and J ends, which lost 3 bases and 10 bases, there was a span of 7 bases. DNA for the CDR3: TGTGCCAGCAGCCAGTTTGGAACCATATATTTT. As protein: CASSQFGTIYF.

This chain uses TRBV2 with TRBJ2-1; D may be TRBD1 (5 bases). Germline loops: CDR1 SNHLY, CDR2 FYNNEI. Trimming left V 2 bases short and J 12 bases short, with 14 bases between. The CDR3 runs 13 residues. CDR3 region: CASSEYPLGPQFF. Written as DNA, the CDR3 is TGTGCCAGCAGTGAATATCCCTTGGGGCCGCAGTTCTTC.

The chain combines TRBV18 with TRBJ2-1; 9 nucleotides align to TRBD2. Germline CDR1 is KGHSH and CDR2 is LQKENI. The length of the CDR3 is 15 residues. The junction had 8 bases not matched to a gene; V was cut back by 4 bases and J by 7 bases. CDR3 sequence reads: CASSQAGGVENEQFF. The CDR3 DNA sequence: TGTGCCAGCTCACAAGCGGGGGGAGTAGAGAATGAGCAGTTCTTC.

CDR3 coding DNA: TGTGCCAGCAGTTACTCGGGCGGGGGACGTACCTACGAGCAGTACTTC. It specifies CASSYSGGGRTYEQYF. The genes are TRBV6-5 and TRBJ2-7, with 7 bases fitting TRBD2. Germline V gene sequence: CDR1 MNHEY, CDR2 SVGAGI. Trimming at V came to 0 bases and at J to 2 bases, leaving 7 bases not matched to a gene. The CDR3 extends over 16 amino acids.

This rearrangement joins TRBV4-1 to TRBJ2-7, with TRBD2 matching over 10 bases. The CDR3 sequence is 19 residues long. V was pared by 1 base and J by 3 bases, with 15 bases of the junction left unmatched. CDR1 MGHRA and CDR2 YSYEKL come from the germline V gene. The CDR3 region has the DNA TGCGCCAGCAGCCAAGGGCGCAGGGGGCTAGCGGGGGACCTCTACGAGCAGTACTTC. Translated, it gives CASSQGRRGLAGDLYEQYF.

This clone was seen a few times. The chain employs TRBV28 and TRBJ1-2, with D possibly TRBD1 on 6 matching bases. The V end was cut by 8 bases, the J end by 7 bases, with 20 bases between. Germline CDR1 MDHEN, CDR2 SYDVKM. CDR3 length: 14 residues. CDR3 amino acids: CASRITGRVSGYTF. The CDR3 region has the DNA TGTGCCAGCCGCATAACAGGGCGCGTCTCTGGCTACACCTTC.

The CDR3 nucleotides are TGTGCCAGCAGTTCCAGGGTGCCCTACAATGAGCAGTTCTTC. Translating it yields CASSSRVPYNEQFF. The V gene is TRBV28, the J gene TRBJ2-1; the D gene is possibly TRBD1 (5 bases). V was trimmed by 4 bases and J by 2 bases, leaving 9 bases between them. From germline, CDR1 is MDHEN and CDR2 SYDVKM. This CDR3 region has 14 residues. Using reference TRBV28 and TRBJ2-1 for the parts outside the CDR3, the full variable domain is DVKVTQSSRYLVKRTGEKVFLECVQDMDHENMFWYRQDPGLGLRLIYFSYDVKMKEKGDIPEGYSVSREKKERFSLILESASTNQTSMYLCASSSRVPYNEQFFGPGTRLTVL.

The V gene is TRBV7-9, the J gene TRBJ2-7; D remains ambiguous. The V and J ends lost 4 bases and 2 bases respectively, with 9 bases between them. This CDR3 is 13 amino acids long. CDR1 SEHNR and CDR2 FQNEAQ come from the germline V gene (reference sequence). CDR3 sequence reads: CASSSLWTYEQYF. The CDR3 nucleotides read TGTGCCAGCAGCTCCCTCTGGACCTACGAGCAGTACTTC.